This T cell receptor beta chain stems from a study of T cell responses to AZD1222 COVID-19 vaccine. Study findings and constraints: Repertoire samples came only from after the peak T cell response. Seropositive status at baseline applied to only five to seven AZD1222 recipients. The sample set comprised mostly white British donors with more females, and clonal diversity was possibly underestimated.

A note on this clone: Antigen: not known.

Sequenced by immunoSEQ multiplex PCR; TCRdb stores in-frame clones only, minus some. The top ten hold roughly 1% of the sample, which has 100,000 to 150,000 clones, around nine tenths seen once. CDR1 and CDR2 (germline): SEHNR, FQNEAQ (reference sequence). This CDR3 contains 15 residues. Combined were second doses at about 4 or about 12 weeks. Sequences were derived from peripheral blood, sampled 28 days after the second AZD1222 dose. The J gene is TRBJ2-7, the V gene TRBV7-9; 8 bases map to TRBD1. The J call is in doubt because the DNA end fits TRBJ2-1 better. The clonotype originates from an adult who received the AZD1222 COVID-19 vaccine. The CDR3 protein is CASSLTGQGWDEQFF. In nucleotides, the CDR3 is TGTGCCAGCAGCTTGACAGGACAGGGATGGGATGAGCAGTTCTTC.